These 3 T cell receptor beta chains were sequenced from one sample in a study of technical replicates of blood from a few donors. The method was immunoSEQ multiplex PCR; TCRdb's version includes in-frame clones alone and lacks a portion of them. The table has around 69,000 clones, over 75% seen once. The specimen was PBMCs. Source of these receptors: a human donor in good health. Some clones in this sample may be carry-over from other donors' samples.

This chain links TRBV29-1 with TRBJ1-1, with unresolved D. The CDR3 contains 14 residues. Germline lookup yields CDR1 SQVTM and CDR2 ANQGSEA. The V end lost 5 bases, the J end lost 0 bases, and 13 bases lay between the germline ends. CDR3 sequence (DNA): TGCAGCGTTCGTTGGAGGCACATGAACACTGAAGCTTTCTTT. Protein: CSVRWRHMNTEAFF.

The chain uses TRBV19 and TRBJ1-1; D gene ambiguous. Germline-derived CDR1 and CDR2 are LNHDA and SQIVND (reference sequence). This CDR3 comprises 14 residues. Trimming took 4 bases from V and 0 from J, leaving 9 bases between them. The CDR3 sequence: CASSNPRLNTEAFF. CDR3 nucleotides: TGTGCCAGTAGTAACCCCAGGTTGAACACTGAAGCTTTCTTT.

The V call is TRBV27, the J call TRBJ2-2; D might be TRBD1 (6 bases). CDR1 MNHEY and CDR2 SMNVEV come from the germline V gene (reference sequence). This CDR3 is 13 amino acids long. Deletions cut 5 bases from V and 5 bases from J, with 9 bases between. CDR3 in DNA: TGTGCCAGCAGTCTTCAGGGGACCGGGGAGCTGTTTTTT. It codes for CASSLQGTGELFF.